What follows describes a single T cell receptor (beta chain). This CDR3 has 16 residues. Per the germline V gene, CDR1 is MNHNY and CDR2 is SVGAGI (reference sequence). Trimming cost V 8 bases and J 0 bases, with 19 bases left between them. Normal lung was sampled as far from the tumour as possible, at least 3 cm. The data belong to a study of immune cell composition in non-small cell lung cancer. The protocol was immunoSEQ multiplex PCR, while the TCRdb copy is restricted to in-frame clones and leaves out a portion. The sample has several thousand clones, approximately 75% seen once. The TCR sequence derives from a human donor with non-small cell lung cancer. Input material: non-adjacent lung tissue. The chain carries TRBV6-6 and TRBJ2-5, with TRBD2 as a possible D gene (6 bases). The DNA for the CDR3 is TGTGCCAGCGGGGGAGGCAGGCACGCCAACCAAGAGACCCAGTACTTC. Residues: CASGGGRHANQETQYF.